The clone carrying this TCR beta chain showed up just a few times. The CDR3 is 17 amino acids. Germline V gene data show CDR1 as MNHNS and CDR2 as SASEGT. Losses at the gene ends were 3 bases for V and 1 base for J; bases not matched to a gene: 8. This record comes from a study of Graves' ophthalmopathy and Graves' hyperthyroidism. From RNA, the CDR3 regions of TCR beta chains were amplified and sequenced. Amplification began with first-round RT-PCR using HTBI primers, then second-round multiplex PCR was performed. In TCRdb, the multiplex PCR reads were re-called with MiXCR into one record per CDR3 protein. The sample shows some 520,000 distinct CDR3 sequences, over 13% of them seen only once.

Sequencing was done on a sample of blood. This chain links TRBV6-1 with TRBJ2-3; 9 nucleotides line up with TRBD2. This TCR was recovered from a woman aged 25 to 39 with Graves' ophthalmopathy. The CDR3 sequence is CASSEIEAGGGTDTQYF. DNA for the CDR3: TGTGCCAGCAGTGAGATTGAAGCGGGGGGCGGCACAGATACGCAGTATTTT.